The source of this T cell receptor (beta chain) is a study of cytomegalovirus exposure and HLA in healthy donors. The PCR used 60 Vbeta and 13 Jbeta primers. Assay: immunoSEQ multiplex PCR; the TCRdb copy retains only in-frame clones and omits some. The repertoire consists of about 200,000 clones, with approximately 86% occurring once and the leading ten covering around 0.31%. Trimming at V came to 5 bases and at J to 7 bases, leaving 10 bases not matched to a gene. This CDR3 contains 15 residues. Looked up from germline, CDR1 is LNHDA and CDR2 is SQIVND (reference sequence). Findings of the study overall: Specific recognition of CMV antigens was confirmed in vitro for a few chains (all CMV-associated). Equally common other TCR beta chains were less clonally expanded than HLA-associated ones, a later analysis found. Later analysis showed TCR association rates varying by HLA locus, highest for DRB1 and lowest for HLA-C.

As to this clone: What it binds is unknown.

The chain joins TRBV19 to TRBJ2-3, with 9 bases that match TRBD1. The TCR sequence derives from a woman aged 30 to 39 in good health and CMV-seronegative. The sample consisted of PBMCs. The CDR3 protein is CASSEGQGASYTQYF. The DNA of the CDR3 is TGTGCCAGTAGTGAGGGACAGGGTGCCAGCTATACGCAGTATTTT.